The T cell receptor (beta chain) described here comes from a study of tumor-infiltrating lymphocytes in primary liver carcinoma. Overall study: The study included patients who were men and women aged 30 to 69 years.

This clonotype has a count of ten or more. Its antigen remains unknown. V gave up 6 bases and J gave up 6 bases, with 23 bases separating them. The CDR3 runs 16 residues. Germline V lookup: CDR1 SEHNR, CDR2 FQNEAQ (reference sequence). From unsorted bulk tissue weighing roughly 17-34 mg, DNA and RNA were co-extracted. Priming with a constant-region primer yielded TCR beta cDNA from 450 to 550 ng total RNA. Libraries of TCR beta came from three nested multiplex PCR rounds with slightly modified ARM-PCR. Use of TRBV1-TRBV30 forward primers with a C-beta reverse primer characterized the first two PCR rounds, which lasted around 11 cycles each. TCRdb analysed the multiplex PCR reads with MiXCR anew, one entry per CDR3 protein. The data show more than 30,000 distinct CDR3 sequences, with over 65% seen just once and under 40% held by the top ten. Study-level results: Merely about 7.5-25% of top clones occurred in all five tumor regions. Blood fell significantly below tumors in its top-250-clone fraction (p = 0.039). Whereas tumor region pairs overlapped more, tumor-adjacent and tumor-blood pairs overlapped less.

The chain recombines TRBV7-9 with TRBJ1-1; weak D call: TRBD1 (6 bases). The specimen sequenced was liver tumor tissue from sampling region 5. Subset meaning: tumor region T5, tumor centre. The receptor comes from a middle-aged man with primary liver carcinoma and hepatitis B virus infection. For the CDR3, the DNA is TGTGCCAGCAGAAGAGGGGGGGGCACGGGGGGCGCTGAAGCTTTCTTT. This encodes CASRRGGGTGGAEAFF.